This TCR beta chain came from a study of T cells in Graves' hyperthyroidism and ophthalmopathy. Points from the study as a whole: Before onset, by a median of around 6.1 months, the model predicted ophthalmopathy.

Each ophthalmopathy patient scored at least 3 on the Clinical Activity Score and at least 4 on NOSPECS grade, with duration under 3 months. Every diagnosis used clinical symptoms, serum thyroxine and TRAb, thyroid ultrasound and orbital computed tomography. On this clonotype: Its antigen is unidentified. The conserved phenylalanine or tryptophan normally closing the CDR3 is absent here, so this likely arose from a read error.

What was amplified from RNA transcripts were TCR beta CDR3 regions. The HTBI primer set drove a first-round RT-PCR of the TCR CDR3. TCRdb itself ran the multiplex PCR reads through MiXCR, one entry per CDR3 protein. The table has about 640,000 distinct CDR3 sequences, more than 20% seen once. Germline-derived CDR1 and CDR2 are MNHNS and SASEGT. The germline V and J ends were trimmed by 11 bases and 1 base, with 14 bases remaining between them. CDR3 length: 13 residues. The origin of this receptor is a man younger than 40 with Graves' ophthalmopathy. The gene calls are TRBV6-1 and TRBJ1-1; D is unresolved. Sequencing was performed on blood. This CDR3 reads CAGGVRSNTEAFL. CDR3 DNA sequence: TGTGCCGGCGGTGTTCGATCGAACACTGAAGCTTTCCTT.